This TCR beta chain is from a study of T-cell reconstitution after alpha-beta-depleted transplantation in children. J was trimmed by 5 bases and V by 4 bases; bases with no gene match: 6. The CDR3 length is 14 residues. Looked up from germline, CDR1 is DFQATT and CDR2 is SNEGSKA (reference sequence). At least ten counts were recorded for this clonotype. Unique molecular identifiers were incorporated during preparation of the TCRbeta library. TCRdb re-derived calls from the PCR reads in MiXCR, one entry per CDR3 protein. In the table there are approximately 640,000 distinct CDR3 sequences, approximately 17% of which are singletons.

This sequence originates from a human donor who donated a stem cell graft to a child with acute myeloid leukemia. Here the sequenced sample was PBMCs from the stem cell graft donor, taken from the stem cell graft. The genes are TRBV20-1 and TRBJ2-5, with 11 bases aligning to TRBD1. CDR3 protein: CSATPGTGGETQYF. The CDR3 coding sequence is TGCAGTGCTACCCCCGGGACAGGGGGGGAGACCCAGTACTTC.